This TCR beta chain appears in the sequencing data of a study of T cell changes during pregnancy in multiple sclerosis. The data were produced by immunoSEQ multiplex PCR, yet TCRdb's version contains in-frame clones alone and is incomplete. Here the sample spans tens of thousands of clones, around 90% being singletons. This CDR3 has 17 amino acids. The ends were cut back, 1 base at V and 0 bases at J, with 13 bases in the middle. Germline lookup yields CDR1 SEHNR and CDR2 FQNEAQ (reference sequence). Here the sequenced sample was peripheral blood, taken in the first trimester of pregnancy. This chain joins TRBV7-9 and TRBJ2-1; the D gene is possibly TRBD2 (5 bases). This sequence originates from a female donor with multiple sclerosis, enrolled in a pregnancy study. The DNA of the CDR3 is TGTGCCAGCAGCTTAGAGGTAGAGAGGGTCTCCTACAATGAGCAGTTCTTC. Residues: CASSLEVERVSYNEQFF.